This entry is about one TCR beta chain. The table lists this clonotype with a few counts. Its antigen is not yet known. No much larger clone is present one base from it, and per-base qualities are unavailable. This sample was included in a study of identical twins (TCRdb year 2016). For the study in its entirety: To test whether fetal clonotypes persist, the study used deep sequencing on TCR alpha and beta repertoires from monozygotic twins, unrelated adults of various ages, and cord blood. To rule out contamination, replicate twin experiments were performed at different times with different library preparation protocols. Overall study results and their limits: Because the same donors could not be followed over many years, the conclusions relied on cross-sectional statistical analysis. Abundant cord blood beta clonotypes carried fewer insertions; young adult naive repertoires showed a weaker similar trend, while memory repertoires showed none. Recombination models systematically underestimated out-of-frame TCR alpha sharing in monozygotic twins but agreed with sharing between unrelated individuals. Zero-insertion analyses could be partly confounded by invariant T cells such as MAIT and iNKT, though diverse VJ usage argued against such confounding for most clonotypes. Compared with coincidental sharing between unrelated individuals, out-of-frame TCR alpha sequences shared between twins showed an excess of sequences with low generation probability. The excess sharing between twins in beta out-of-frame sequences was weaker because fewer shared sequences reduced the signal-to-noise ratio.

Only healthy Caucasian donors were included. The researchers also sequenced three unrelated adults who were not twins: a male aged 18 to 29, a male aged 50 to 59, and a female aged 50 to 59. Miltenyi CD45RO+ enrichment and human naive T-cell isolation kits were used to isolate memory (CD45RO+) and naive T cells from PBMC. From its cysteine to its phenylalanine, the CDR3 spans 12 amino acids. CDR3 DNA only is kept here, 36 bases in frame from base 1. A distance of 6 bases separates the germline ends of V and J, which lose 1 base and 8 bases respectively. Sequences SGHDN (CDR1) and FVKESK (CDR2) are obtained from the germline V gene. Library generation was performed with 5' RACE. TCRdb lists the instrument as Illumina HiSeq 2000. A universal primer binding site was added through template switching, and the final cDNA carried a unique molecular identifier so that TCR cDNA molecules could be counted accurately. Specific primers in the conserved constant-segment region were used to synthesize first-strand cDNA for TCR alpha and beta chains. To control for contamination, every cDNA library was double barcoded, receiving both a SMART-Mk sample barcode and Illumina barcodes. TruSeq adapter sequences, together with Illumina sample barcodes, were added in two successive PCR steps. TCR alpha and beta cDNA libraries were sequenced on the Illumina HiSeq platform with custom primers. On the study's bioinformatics: MiGEC was used to process raw reads and extract unique molecular identifiers, and MiXCR was used to find CDR3 positions. For each individual, recombination models were inferred using an EM algorithm with the repgenHMM and IGoR tools. Shared clonotype analysis was performed with the tcR package in R, normalizing sharing by the product of cloneset sizes. To study raw recombination free of thymic and clonal selection effects, out-of-frame nonproductive sequences were analyzed. Using fastp trimming at Q25 and MiXCR clonotype assembly, TCRdb reanalyzed the public sequencing data and kept in-frame beta chains. A single entry per CDR3 protein holds the most common genes and DNA from its merged rows. What appears here as the V and J calls and clone size reflects TCRdb's work, not the paper's. For this sample the table gives hundreds of thousands of distinct CDR3 sequences, of which roughly 6% were detected only once. 1.5% to 2% of the sample lies in the top ten.

The rearrangement combines TRBV14 with TRBJ2-1; the D gene is unclear. The sequence was obtained from a man between 18 and 35 years old in good health. The sample taken for sequencing was naive T cells sorted from blood. This specimen's cell subset or site label, interpreted: cells isolated with a human naive T-cell isolation kit. The bases read TGTGCCAGCAGCCAAGCGGTGTATGAGCAGTTCTTC. This translates into CASSQAVYEQFF.